The clone carrying this T cell receptor (beta chain) was recorded a few times. No antigen is known for it. The CDR3 is made up of 17 amino acids. V shed 2 bases and J 0 bases; nucleotides not matched to a gene: 5. Germline assignment: CDR1 MGHDK and CDR2 SYGVNS. The data are from a study of radiotherapy plus CTLA-4 blockade in lung cancer. Study outcomes and limitations: Some TCR clones had been derived from tumors. These clones expanded in peripheral blood after radiotherapy plus ipilimumab.

The data were produced by immunoSEQ multiplex PCR, yet TCRdb's version contains in-frame clones alone and is incomplete. The data contain around 45,000 clones, less than 85% of them singletons. This sequence originates from a human donor with non-small cell lung cancer who had stable disease on radiotherapy plus ipilimumab. The source was peripheral blood, collected from a patient treated with radiotherapy plus ipilimumab. The rearrangement links TRBV25-1 to TRBJ2-3; 10 bases align to TRBD1. CDR3 protein: CASSETMDRGSTDTQYF. Written as DNA, the CDR3 is TGTGCCAGCAGTGAAACAATGGACAGGGGGAGCACAGATACGCAGTATTTT.